The 11 T cell receptor beta chains below all came from one sample that was sequenced in a study of blood T cell repertoires in COVID-19. TCRdb keeps only in-frame clones here, not all; method: immunoSEQ multiplex PCR. The data contain fewer than 65,000 clones, about 89% of them seen just once; the ten biggest clones take up under 7.5%. Input material: peripheral blood. All receptors derive from a woman aged 55-70 years with active or convalescent COVID-19.

The chain has TRBV19 and TRBJ1-1; TRBD1 aligns across 9 bases. The CDR3 runs to 15 residues. The V and J ends lost 7 bases and 1 base, in that order; junction bases with no gene match: 7. The V gene's germline CDR1 is LNHDA and CDR2 SQIVND (reference sequence). CDR3 sequence (DNA): TGTGCCAGTAACGACAGGGGGATATGGAACACTGAAGCTTTCTTT. Its translation is CASNDRGIWNTEAFF.

This chain joins TRBV6-5 and TRBJ1-3, with D perhaps matching TRBD1 (5 bases). Germline CDR1 is MNHEY and CDR2 is SVGAGI. This CDR3 has 15 residues. V gave up 6 bases and J gave up 0 bases, with 12 bases separating them. The CDR3 is CASSPGLTSGNTIYF. The CDR3 coding sequence is TGTGCCAGCAGCCCGGGACTCACCTCTGGAAACACCATATATTTT.

The chain has TRBV7-9 and TRBJ1-4, with a possible D match to TRBD1 (5 bases). V lost 5 bases to trimming and J lost 4 bases, with 20 bases between them. This CDR3 has 17 amino acids. Per germline, CDR1 SEHNR and CDR2 FQNEAQ (reference sequence). CDR3 residues: CASSQNTNTGLNEKLFF. The CDR3 nucleotides are TGTGCCAGCAGCCAAAACACAAATACAGGCCTTAATGAAAAACTGTTTTTT.

The V gene is TRBV9, the J gene TRBJ2-7; 8 nucleotides agree with TRBD1. Per the germline V gene, CDR1 is SGDLS and CDR2 is YYNGEE. CDR3 length: 13 residues. V gave up 5 bases and J gave up 3 bases; unmatched junction bases: 4. The CDR3 coding sequence is TGTGCCAGCAGTGGACAGGGCGGCTACGAGCAGTACTTC. Translating gives CASSGQGGYEQYF.

This chain links TRBV28 with TRBJ1-1; 12 nucleotides match TRBD1. The CDR3 is 15 residues long. After removal of 4 bases from V and 7 bases from J, the junction contained 7 bases not matched to a gene. Germline values: CDR1 MDHEN, CDR2 SYDVKM. The DNA for the CDR3 is TGTGCCAGCAGTTCCCCGGGACAGGGGGCTGTTGAAGCTTTCTTT. Translating it yields CASSSPGQGAVEAFF.

The chain combines TRBV7-3 with TRBJ2-3; 8 bases map to TRBD1. Germline V lookup: CDR1 SGHTA, CDR2 FQGTGA. Losses at the gene ends were 5 bases for V and 5 bases for J; bases not matched to a gene: 9. The CDR3 has 15 amino acids. The CDR3 region is CASSTTGTGIDTQYF. The CDR3, as DNA: TGTGCCAGCAGCACAACCGGGACAGGAATAGATACGCAGTATTTT.

This chain connects TRBV5-6 to TRBJ1-1, with D perhaps TRBD1 (5 bases). The CDR3 loop spans 14 amino acids. CDR1 and CDR2 (germline): SGHDT, YYEEEE. The V end lost 4 bases, the J end lost 1 base, and 11 bases lay between the germline ends. In DNA, the CDR3 is TGTGCCAGCAGCCGGGACTTCCAGAACACTGAAGCTTTCTTT. Translating gives CASSRDFQNTEAFF.

The chain is built from TRBV12-3 or TRBV12-4 and TRBJ2-1, with D possibly matching TRBD1 (6 bases). There are 11 residues in the CDR3. Trimming took 6 bases from V and 14 from J, leaving 14 bases between them. CDR3 DNA sequence: TGTGCCAGCAGCCCGGGACAACTGGAGTTCTTC. Its protein product is CASSPGQLEFF.

The chain carries TRBV11-2 and TRBJ2-1, with D tentatively TRBD1 (6 bases). This CDR3 has 15 residues. The V gene's germline CDR1 is SGHAT and CDR2 FQNNGV. V was cut by 1 base and J by 6 bases, with 13 bases left in between. The CDR3 DNA reads as TGTGCCAGCAGCTTAGCCTCCTGGGGGCTCAATGAGCAGTTCTTC. It specifies CASSLASWGLNEQFF. The whole variable domain, remainder taken from reference TRBV11-2 and TRBJ2-1, is EAGVAQSPRYKIIEKRQSVAFWCNPISGHATLYWYQQILGQGPKLLIQFQNNGVVDDSQLPKDRFSAERLKGVDSTLKIQPAKLEDSAVYLCASSLASWGLNEQFFGPGTRLTVL.

The chain links TRBV24-1 to TRBJ1-4; 7 bases agree with TRBD1. CDR3 length: 12 amino acids. The J segment lost 8 bases and the V segment lost 11 bases, leaving 7 bases of the junction unmatched. Germline lookup yields CDR1 KGHDR and CDR2 SFDVKD. Here the CDR3 DNA reads TGTGCCAACAGGGGAGGCGACGAAAAACTGTTTTTT. Its protein product is CANRGGDEKLFF.

V usage is TRBV4-1 and J usage is TRBJ2-4; weak D call: TRBD1 (5 bases). CDR3 length equals 15 residues. With 3 bases removed from V and 2 bases from J, the gap between germline ends came to 11 bases. CDR1 and CDR2 (germline): MGHRA, YSYEKL. The CDR3 loop is CASSHLQAPKNIQYF. The CDR3 nucleotides read TGCGCCAGCAGCCATTTACAGGCGCCCAAAAACATTCAGTACTTC.